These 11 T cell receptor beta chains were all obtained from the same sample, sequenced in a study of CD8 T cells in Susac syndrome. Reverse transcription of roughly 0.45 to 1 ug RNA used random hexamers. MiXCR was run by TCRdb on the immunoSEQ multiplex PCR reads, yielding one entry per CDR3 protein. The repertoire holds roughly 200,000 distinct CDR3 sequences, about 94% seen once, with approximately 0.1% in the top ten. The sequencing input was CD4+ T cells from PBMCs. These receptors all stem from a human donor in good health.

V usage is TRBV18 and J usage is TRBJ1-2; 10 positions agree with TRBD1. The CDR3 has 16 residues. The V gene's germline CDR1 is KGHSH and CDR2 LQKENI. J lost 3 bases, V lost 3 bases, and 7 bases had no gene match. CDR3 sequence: CASSPGGQGEYYGYTF. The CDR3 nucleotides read TGTGCCAGCTCACCCGGAGGACAGGGGGAGTACTATGGCTACACCTTC.

CDR3 residues: CASSRNSDTQYF. The DNA of the CDR3 is TGCGCCAGCAGCCGGAACTCGGATACGCAGTATTTT. V is TRBV4-3 and J is TRBJ2-3; D is ambiguous. The CDR3 runs 12 residues. V lost 4 bases, J lost 6 bases, and 8 bases lay in between. Germline assignment: CDR1 LGHNA and CDR2 YSLEER.

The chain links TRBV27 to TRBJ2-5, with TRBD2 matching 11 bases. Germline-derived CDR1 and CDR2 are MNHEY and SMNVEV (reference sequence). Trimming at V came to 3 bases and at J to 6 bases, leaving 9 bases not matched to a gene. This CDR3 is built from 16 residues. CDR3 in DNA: TGTGCCAGCAGTTTCTTAATAGCGGGAGGGATGAAGACCCAGTACTTC. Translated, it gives CASSFLIAGGMKTQYF.

The CDR3 DNA is TGTGCCAGCAGCGCCAGGACTCAAACCGGCGATACGCAGTATTTT. Protein product: CASSARTQTGDTQYF. This sequence joins TRBV7-8 and TRBJ2-3, with D perhaps matching TRBD2 (5 bases). This CDR3 has 15 amino acids. CDR1 and CDR2 (germline): SGHVS, FQNEAQ. Trimming left V 5 bases short and J 6 bases short, with 18 bases between.

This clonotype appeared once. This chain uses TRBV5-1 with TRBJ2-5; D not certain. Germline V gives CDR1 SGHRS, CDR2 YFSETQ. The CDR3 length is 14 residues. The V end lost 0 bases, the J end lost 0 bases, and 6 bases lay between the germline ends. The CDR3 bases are TGCGCCAGCAGCTTGGAGGGATACCAAGAGACCCAGTACTTC. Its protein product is CASSLEGYQETQYF.

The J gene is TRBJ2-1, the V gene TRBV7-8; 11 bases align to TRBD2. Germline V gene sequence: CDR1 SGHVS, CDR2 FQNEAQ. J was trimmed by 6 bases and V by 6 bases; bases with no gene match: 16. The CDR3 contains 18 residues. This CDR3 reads CASRPGLAAPIVSNEQFF. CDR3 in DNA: TGTGCCAGCAGACCGGGACTAGCGGCACCCATCGTTTCCAATGAGCAGTTCTTC.

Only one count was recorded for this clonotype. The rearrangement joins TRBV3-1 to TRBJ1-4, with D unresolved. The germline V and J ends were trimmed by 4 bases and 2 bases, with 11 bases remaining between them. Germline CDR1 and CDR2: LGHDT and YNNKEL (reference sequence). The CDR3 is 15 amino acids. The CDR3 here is CASSPHGSTNEKLFF. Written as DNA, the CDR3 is TGTGCCAGCAGCCCGCACGGATCCACTAATGAAAAACTGTTTTTT.

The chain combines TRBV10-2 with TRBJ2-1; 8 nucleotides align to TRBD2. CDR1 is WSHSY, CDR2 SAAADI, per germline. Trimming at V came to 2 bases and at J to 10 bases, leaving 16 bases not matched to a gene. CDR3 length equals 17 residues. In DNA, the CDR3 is TGCGCCAGCAGTGAGAGGGCGGGAGGCTCAATCGGGGGAGAGCAGTTCTTC. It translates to CASSERAGGSIGGEQFF.

The CDR3: CASSSLDRASGANVLTF. DNA of the CDR3: TGTGCCAGCAGTTCTTTGGATAGGGCTTCGGGGGCCAACGTCCTGACTTTC. The chain combines TRBV28 with TRBJ2-6, with D uncertain. The CDR3 covers 17 residues. Trimming left V 4 bases short and J 4 bases short, with 17 bases between. The germline gives CDR1 MDHEN, CDR2 SYDVKM.

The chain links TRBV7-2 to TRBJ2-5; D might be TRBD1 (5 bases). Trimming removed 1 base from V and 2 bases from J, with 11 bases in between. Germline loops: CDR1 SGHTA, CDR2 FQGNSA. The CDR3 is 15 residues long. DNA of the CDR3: TGTGCCAGCAGCTTAGATCCCCAGGGTCAAGAGACCCAGTACTTC. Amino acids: CASSLDPQGQETQYF.

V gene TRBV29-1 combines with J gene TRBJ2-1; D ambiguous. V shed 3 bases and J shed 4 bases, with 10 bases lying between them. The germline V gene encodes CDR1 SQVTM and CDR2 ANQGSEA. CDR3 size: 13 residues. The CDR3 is CSVEGFQYNEQFF. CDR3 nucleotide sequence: TGCAGCGTTGAGGGATTCCAATACAATGAGCAGTTCTTC.